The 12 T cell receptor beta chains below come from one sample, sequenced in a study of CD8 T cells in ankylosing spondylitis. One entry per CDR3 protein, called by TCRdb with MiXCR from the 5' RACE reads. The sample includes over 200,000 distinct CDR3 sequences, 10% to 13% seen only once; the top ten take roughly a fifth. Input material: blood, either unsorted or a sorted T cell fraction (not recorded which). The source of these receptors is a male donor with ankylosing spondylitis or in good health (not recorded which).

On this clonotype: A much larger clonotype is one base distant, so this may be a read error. The CDR3 sequence: CSAAPGRRDSGELFF. CDR3 DNA sequence: TGCAGTGCTGCTCCCGGGCGAAGGGACAGCGGGGAGCTGTTTTTT. The chain links TRBV20-1 to TRBJ2-2; 7 nucleotides match TRBD1. This CDR3 has 15 amino acids. The J segment lost 7 bases and the V segment lost 5 bases, leaving 13 bases of the junction unmatched. The germline V gene encodes CDR1 DFQATT and CDR2 SNEGSKA (reference sequence).

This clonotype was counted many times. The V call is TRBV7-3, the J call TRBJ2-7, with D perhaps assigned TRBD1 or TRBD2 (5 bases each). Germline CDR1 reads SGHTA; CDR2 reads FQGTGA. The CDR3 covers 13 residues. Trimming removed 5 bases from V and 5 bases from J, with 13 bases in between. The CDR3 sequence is CASSPSRDHEQYF. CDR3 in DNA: TGTGCCAGCAGCCCTTCTAGGGACCACGAGCAGTACTTC.

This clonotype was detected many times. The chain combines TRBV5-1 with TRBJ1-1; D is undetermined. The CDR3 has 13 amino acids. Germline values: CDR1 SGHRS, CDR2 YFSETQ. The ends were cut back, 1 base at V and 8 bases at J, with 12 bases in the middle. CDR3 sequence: CASSLTAKQEAFF. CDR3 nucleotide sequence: TGCGCCAGCAGCTTGACAGCGAAGCAAGAAGCTTTCTTT.

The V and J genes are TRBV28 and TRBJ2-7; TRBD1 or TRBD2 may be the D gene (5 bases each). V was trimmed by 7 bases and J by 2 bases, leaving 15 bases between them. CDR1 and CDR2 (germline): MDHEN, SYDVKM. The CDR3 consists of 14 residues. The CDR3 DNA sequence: TGTGCCAGCACCCTCACGGGGCAGACCTACGAGCAGTACTTC. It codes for CASTLTGQTYEQYF.

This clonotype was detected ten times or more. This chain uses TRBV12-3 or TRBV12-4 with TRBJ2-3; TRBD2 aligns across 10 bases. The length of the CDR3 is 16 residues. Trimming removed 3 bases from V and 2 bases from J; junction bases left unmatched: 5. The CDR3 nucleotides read TGTGCCAGCAGTTTCAGGACTAGCGGCCACACAGATACGCAGTATTTT. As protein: CASSFRTSGHTDTQYF.

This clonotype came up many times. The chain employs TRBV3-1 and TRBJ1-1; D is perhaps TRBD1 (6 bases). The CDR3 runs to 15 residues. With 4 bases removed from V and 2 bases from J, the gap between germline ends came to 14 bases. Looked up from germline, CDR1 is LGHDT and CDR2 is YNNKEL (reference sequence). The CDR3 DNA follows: TGTGCCAGCAGCCTCAGTGGGGGGGGCAACACTGAAGCTTTCTTT. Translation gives CASSLSGGGNTEAFF.

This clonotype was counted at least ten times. In DNA form, the CDR3 reads TGTGCCAGCAGTTACGGCCCATCTTTGGGGAGAGCCAAAAACATTCAGTACTTC. As protein: CASSYGPSLGRAKNIQYF. J is TRBJ2-4 and V is TRBV6-5, with D possibly TRBD2 on 5 matching bases. Between the trimmed V and J ends, which lost 2 bases and 0 bases, there was a span of 17 bases. This CDR3 has 18 residues. The germline V gene has CDR1 MNHEY and CDR2 SVGAGI.

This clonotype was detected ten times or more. CDR3 protein: CASSLGTGTGELFF. CDR3 coding DNA: TGCGCCAGCAGCTTGGGGACTGGCACCGGGGAGCTGTTTTTT. V is TRBV5-1 and J is TRBJ2-2, with a possible D match to TRBD2 (5 bases). The CDR3 consists of 14 residues. Germline CDR1 reads SGHRS; CDR2 reads YFSETQ. V lost 0 bases and J lost 4, with 7 bases in between.

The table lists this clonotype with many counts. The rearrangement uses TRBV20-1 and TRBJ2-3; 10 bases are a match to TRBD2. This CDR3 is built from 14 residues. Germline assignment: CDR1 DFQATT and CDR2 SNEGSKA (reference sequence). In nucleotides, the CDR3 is TGCAGACCTCTTAGCGGGGGGTTAGCAGATACGCAGTATTTT. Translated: CRPLSGGLADTQYF.

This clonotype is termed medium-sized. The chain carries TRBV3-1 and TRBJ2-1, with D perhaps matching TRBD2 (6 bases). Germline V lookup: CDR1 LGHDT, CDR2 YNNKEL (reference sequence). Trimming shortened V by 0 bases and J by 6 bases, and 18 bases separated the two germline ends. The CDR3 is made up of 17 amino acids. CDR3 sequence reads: CASSQDPAGSFANEQFF. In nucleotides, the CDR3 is TGTGCCAGCAGCCAAGATCCGGCGGGGAGCTTCGCCAATGAGCAGTTCTTC.

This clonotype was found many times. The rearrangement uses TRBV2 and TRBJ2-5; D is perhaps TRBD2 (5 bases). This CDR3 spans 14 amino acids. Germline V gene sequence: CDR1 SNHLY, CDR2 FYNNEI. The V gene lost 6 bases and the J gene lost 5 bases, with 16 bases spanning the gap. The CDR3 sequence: CASRLKGRGETQYF. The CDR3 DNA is TGTGCCAGCAGGTTAAAGGGAAGAGGGGAGACCCAGTACTTC. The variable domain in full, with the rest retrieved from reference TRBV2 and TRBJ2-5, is EPEVTQTPSHQVTQMGQEVILRCVPISNHLYFYWYRQILGQKVEFLVSFYNNEISEKSEIFDDQFSVERPDGSNFTLKIRSTKLEDSAMYFCASRLKGRGETQYFGPGTRLLVL.

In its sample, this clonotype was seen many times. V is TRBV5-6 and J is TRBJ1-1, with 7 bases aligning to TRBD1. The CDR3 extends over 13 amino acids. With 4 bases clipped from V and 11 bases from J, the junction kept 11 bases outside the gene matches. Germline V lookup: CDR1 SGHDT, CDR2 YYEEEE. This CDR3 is CASSVARGLGAFF. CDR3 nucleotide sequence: TGTGCCAGCAGCGTTGCAAGGGGGCTCGGGGCTTTCTTT.